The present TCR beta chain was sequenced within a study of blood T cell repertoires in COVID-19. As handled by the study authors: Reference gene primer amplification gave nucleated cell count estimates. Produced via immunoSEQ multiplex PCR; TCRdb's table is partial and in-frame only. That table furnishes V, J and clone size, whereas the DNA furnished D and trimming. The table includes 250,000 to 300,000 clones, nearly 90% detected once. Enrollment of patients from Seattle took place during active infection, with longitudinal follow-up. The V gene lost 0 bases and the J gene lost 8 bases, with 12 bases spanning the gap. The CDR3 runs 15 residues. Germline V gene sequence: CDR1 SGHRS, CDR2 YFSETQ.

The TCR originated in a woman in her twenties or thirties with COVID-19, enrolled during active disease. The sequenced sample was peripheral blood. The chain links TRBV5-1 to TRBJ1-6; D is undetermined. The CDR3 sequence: CASSLGSGFDSPLHF. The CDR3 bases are TGCGCCAGCAGCTTGGGTTCAGGCTTTGATTCACCCCTCCACTTT.